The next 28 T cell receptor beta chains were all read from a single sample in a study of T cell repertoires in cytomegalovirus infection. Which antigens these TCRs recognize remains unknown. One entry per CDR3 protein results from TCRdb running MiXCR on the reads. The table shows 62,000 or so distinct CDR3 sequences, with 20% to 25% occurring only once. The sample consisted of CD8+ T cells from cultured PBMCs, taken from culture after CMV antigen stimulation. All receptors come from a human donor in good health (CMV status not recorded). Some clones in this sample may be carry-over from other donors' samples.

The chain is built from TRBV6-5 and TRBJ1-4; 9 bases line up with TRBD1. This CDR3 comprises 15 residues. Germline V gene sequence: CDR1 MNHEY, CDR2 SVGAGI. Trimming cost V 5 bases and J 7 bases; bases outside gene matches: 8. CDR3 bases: TGTGCCAGCAGTCCAATGACAGGGGGAGGTGAAAAACTGTTTTTT. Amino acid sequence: CASSPMTGGGEKLFF.

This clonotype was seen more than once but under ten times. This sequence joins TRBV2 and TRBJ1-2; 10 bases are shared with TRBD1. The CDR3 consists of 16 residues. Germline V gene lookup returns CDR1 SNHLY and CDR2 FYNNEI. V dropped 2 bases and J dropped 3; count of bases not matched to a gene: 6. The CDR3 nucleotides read TGTGCCAGCAGTGAATCGGGACAGGGGAGTCACTATGGCTACACCTTC. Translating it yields CASSESGQGSHYGYTF.

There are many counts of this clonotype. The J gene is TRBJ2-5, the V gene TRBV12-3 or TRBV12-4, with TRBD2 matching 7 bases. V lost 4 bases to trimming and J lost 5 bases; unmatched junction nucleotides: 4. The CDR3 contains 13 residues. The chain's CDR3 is CASSSGLWETQYF. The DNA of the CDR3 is TGTGCCAGCAGTTCGGGACTATGGGAGACCCAGTACTTC.

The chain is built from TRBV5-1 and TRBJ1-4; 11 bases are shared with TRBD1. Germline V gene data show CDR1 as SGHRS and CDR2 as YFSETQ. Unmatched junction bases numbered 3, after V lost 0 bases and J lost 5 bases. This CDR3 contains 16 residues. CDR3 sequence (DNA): TGCGCCAGCAGCTTGGGAGGACAGGGGGCGAATGAAAAACTGTTTTTT. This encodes CASSLGGQGANEKLFF.

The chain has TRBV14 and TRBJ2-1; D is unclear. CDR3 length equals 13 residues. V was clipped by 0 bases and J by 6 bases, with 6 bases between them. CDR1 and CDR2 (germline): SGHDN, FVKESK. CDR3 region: CASSQDPSNEQFF. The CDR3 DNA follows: TGTGCCAGCAGCCAAGATCCCTCCAATGAGCAGTTCTTC.

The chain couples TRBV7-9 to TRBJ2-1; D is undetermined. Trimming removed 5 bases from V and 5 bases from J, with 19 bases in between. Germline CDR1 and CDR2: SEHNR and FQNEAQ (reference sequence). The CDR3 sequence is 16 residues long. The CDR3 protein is CASSLPSATPHNEQFF. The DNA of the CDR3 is TGTGCCAGCAGCCTCCCCAGTGCAACCCCTCACAATGAGCAGTTCTTC.

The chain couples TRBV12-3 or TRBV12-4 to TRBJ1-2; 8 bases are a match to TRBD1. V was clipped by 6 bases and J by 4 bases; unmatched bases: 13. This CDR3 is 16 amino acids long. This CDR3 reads CASSPRRYRGFYGYTF. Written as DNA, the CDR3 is TGTGCCAGCAGCCCCCGACGTTACAGGGGGTTCTATGGCTACACCTTC.

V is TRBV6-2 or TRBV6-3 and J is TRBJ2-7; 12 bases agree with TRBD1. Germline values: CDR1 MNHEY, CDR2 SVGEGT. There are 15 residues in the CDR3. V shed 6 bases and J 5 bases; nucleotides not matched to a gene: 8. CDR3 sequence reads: CASSWGQGAFNEQYF. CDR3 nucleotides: TGTGCCAGCAGCTGGGGACAGGGGGCTTTCAACGAGCAGTACTTC.

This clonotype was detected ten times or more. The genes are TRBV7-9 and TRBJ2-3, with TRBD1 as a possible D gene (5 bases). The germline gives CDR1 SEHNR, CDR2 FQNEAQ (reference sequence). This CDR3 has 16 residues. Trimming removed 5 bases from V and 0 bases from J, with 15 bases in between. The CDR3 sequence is CASSRKDRVSTDTQYF. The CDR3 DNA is TGTGCCAGCAGCCGGAAAGACAGAGTTAGCACAGATACGCAGTATTTT.

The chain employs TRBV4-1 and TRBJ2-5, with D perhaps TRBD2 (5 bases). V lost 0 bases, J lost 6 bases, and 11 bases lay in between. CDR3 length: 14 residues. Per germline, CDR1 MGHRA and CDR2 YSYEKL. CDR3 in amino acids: CASSQEDFEKTQYF. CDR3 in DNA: TGCGCCAGCAGCCAAGAGGACTTCGAAAAGACCCAGTACTTC.

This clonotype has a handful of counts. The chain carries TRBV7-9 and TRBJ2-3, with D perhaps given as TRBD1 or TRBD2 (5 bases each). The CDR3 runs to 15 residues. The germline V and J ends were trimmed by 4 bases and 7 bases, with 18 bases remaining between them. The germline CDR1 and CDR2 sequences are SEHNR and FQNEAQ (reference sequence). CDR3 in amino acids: CASSSPGRVGNTQYF. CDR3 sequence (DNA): TGTGCCAGCAGCTCGCCGGGACGGGTTGGGAATACGCAGTATTTT.

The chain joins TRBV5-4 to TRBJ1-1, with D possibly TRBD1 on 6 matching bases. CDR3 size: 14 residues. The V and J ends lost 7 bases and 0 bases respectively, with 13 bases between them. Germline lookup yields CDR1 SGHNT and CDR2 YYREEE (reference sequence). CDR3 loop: CASVKDRMNTEAFF. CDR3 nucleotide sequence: TGTGCCAGCGTAAAGGACAGAATGAACACTGAAGCTTTCTTT.

The CDR3 DNA reads TGCAGTGCTACAGGGATGGCTTACGAGCAGTACTTC. As protein: CSATGMAYEQYF. The chain employs TRBV20-1 and TRBJ2-7; possible D gene TRBD1, 5 bases. The CDR3 has 12 amino acids. CDR1 and CDR2 (germline): DFQATT, SNEGSKA (reference sequence). Trimming took off 4 bases at V and 4 bases at J, with 11 bases between the two ends.

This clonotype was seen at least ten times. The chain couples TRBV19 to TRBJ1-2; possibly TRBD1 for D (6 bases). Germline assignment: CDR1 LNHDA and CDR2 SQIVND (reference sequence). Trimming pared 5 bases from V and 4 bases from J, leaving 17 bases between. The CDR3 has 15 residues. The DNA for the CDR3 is TGTGCCAGTAGTGTCACCAGGGGAGTAGGCTATGGCTACACCTTC. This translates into CASSVTRGVGYGYTF. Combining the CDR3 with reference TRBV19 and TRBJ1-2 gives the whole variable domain DGGITQSPKYLFRKEGQNVTLSCEQNLNHDAMYWYRQDPGQGLRLIYYSQIVNDFQKGDIAEGYSVSREKKESFPLTVTSAQKNPTAFYLCASSVTRGVGYGYTFGSGTRLTVV.

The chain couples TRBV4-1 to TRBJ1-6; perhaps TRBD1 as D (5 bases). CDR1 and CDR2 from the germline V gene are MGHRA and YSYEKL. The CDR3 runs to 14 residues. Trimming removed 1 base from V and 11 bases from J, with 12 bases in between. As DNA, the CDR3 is TGCGCCAGCAGCCAAGGACAGTTTGGCGCACCCCTCCACTTT. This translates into CASSQGQFGAPLHF.

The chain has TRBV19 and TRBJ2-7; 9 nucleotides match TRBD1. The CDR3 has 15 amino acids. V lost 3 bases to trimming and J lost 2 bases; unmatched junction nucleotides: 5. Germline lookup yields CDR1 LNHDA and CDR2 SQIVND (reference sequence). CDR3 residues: CASSIDRGSTYEQYF. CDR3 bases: TGTGCCAGTAGTATCGACAGGGGGAGCACCTACGAGCAGTACTTC.

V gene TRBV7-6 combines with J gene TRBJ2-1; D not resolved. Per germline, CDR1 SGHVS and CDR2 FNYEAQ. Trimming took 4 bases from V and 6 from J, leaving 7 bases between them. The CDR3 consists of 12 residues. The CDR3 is CASSSLPNEQFF. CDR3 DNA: TGTGCCAGCAGCTCCTTGCCCAATGAGCAGTTCTTC.

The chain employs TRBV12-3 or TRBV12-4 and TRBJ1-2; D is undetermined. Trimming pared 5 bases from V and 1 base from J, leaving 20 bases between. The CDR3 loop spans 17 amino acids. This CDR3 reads CASSATLAGEFNYGYTF. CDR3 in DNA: TGTGCCAGCAGTGCGACATTGGCAGGAGAATTTAACTATGGCTACACCTTC.

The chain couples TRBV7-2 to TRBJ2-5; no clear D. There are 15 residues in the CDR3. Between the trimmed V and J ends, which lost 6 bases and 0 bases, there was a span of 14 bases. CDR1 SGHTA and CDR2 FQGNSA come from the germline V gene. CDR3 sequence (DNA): TGTGCCAGCAGTGTAGAATGGGCGAACCAAGAGACCCAGTACTTC. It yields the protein CASSVEWANQETQYF.

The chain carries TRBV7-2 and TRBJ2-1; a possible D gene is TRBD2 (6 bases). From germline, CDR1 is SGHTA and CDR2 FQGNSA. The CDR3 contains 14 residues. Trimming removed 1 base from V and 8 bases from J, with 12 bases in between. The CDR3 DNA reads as TGTGCCAGCAGCTTAGAGGGAGGAAGCGATGAGCAGTTCTTC. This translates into CASSLEGGSDEQFF. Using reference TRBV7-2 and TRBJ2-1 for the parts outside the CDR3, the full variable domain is GAGVSQSPSNKVTEKGKDVELRCDPISGHTALYWYRQSLGQGLEFLIYFQGNSAPDKSGLPSDRFSAERTGGSVSTLTIQRTQQEDSAVYLCASSLEGGSDEQFFGPGTRLTVL.

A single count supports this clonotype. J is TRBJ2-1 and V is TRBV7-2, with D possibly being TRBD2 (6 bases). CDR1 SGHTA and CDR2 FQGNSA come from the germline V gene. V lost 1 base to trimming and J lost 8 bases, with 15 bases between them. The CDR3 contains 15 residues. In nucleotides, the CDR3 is TGTGCCAGCAGCTTAGTCCGGGCGCGGGGAGATGAGCAGTTCTTC. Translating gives CASSLVRARGDEQFF.

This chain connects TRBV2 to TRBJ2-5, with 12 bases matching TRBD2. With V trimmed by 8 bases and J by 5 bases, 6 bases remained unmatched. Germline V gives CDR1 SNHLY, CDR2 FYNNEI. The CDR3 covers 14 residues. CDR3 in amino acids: CASGTSGPVETQYF. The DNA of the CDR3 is TGTGCCAGCGGGACTAGCGGGCCGGTGGAGACCCAGTACTTC.

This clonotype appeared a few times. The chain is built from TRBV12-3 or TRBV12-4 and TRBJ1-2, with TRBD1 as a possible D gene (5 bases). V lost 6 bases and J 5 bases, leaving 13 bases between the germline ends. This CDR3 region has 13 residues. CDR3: CASRPRGEYGYTF. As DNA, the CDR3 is TGTGCCAGCAGACCCCGAGGGGAATATGGCTACACCTTC.

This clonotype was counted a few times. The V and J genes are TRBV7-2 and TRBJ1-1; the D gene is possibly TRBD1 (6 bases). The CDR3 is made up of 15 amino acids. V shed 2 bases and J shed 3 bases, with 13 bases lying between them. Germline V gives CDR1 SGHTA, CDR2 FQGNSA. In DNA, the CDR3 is TGTGCCAGCAGCTTATGGGGGCGGGGGGACACTGAAGCTTTCTTT. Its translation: CASSLWGRGDTEAFF.

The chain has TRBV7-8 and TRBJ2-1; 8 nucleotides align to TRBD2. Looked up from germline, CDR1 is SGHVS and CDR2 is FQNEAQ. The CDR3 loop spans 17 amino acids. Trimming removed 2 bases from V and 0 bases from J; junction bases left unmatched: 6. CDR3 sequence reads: CASSLRAGGSSYNEQFF. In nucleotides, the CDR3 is TGTGCCAGCAGCTTAAGGGCGGGGGGTAGCTCCTACAATGAGCAGTTCTTC.

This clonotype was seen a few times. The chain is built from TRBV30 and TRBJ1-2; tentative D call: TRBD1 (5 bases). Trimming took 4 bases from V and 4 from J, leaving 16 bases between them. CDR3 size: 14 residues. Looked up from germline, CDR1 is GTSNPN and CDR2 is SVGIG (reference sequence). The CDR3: CAWKGKGEIYGYTF. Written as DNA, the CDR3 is TGTGCCTGGAAGGGAAAAGGGGAGATCTATGGCTACACCTTC.

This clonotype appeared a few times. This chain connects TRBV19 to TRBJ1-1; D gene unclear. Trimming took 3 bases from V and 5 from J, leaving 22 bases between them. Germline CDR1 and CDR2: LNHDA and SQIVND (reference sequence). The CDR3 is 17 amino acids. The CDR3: CASSMGGEGSTRTEAFF. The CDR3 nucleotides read TGTGCCAGTAGTATGGGCGGGGAAGGGAGCACTAGGACTGAAGCTTTCTTT.

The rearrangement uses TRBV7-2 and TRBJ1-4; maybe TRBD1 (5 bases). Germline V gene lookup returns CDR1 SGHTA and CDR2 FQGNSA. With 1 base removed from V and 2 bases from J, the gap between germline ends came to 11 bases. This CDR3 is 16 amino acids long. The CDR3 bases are TGTGCCAGCAGCTTAGAGGGGAAAATGACTAATGAAAAACTGTTTTTT. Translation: CASSLEGKMTNEKLFF.